The 20 T cell receptor beta chains in this list originate from one sample, sequenced in a study of tumor-infiltrating lymphocytes in primary liver carcinoma. For each extraction, RNA and DNA were obtained together from 20-30 mg of unsorted bulk tissue. Production of TCR beta cDNA used about 500 ng total RNA together with a constant-region primer. Nested multiplex PCR, run for three rounds with slightly modified ARM-PCR, yielded TCR beta libraries. A C-beta reverse primer was combined with TRBV1-TRBV30 forward primers in the first two PCR rounds, and each round had 10 cycles. TCRdb called the multiplex PCR reads again in MiXCR, with one record for every CDR3 protein. The sample yields roughly 120,000 distinct CDR3 sequences, 60% to 80% seen once. Sequencing was carried out using liver tumor tissue from sampling region 3. The sample's subset: tumor region T3, left-lateral pole. The source is a woman aged 60-75 years with primary liver carcinoma and hepatitis B virus infection.

The chain employs TRBV6-6 and TRBJ2-1; D might be TRBD2 (5 bases). V was shortened by 7 bases and J by 1 base, with 11 bases between the two germline ends. The CDR3 is made up of 14 amino acids. The V gene's germline CDR1 is MNHNY and CDR2 SVGAGI (reference sequence). The CDR3 DNA follows: TGTGCCAGCACCCATGAGGGTTCCTACAATGAGCAGTTCTTC. As protein: CASTHEGSYNEQFF.

As to this clonotype: Since a much larger clone is just one base distant, this may be a read error. The chain recombines TRBV5-1 with TRBJ2-7, with D uncertain. This CDR3 is built from 15 residues. The V gene lost 4 bases and the J gene lost 0 bases, with 14 bases spanning the gap. Germline CDR1 is SGHRS and CDR2 is YFSETQ. The CDR3 region has the DNA TGCGCCAGCAGCACCTCACAGCCTGGCTCCTACGAGCAGTACTTC. Translated, it gives CASSTSQPGSYEQYF.

As for this clonotype: A much larger clone differs by one base, so this may be a read error. The rearrangement links TRBV12-3 or TRBV12-4 to TRBJ2-7; 9 nucleotides match TRBD1. CDR3 length equals 14 residues. The CDR3 bases are TGTGTCAGCAGTACTGAAACAGGGGGCAACGAGCAGTACTTC. The encoded protein is CVSSTETGGNEQYF.

Details on this clonotype: The CDR3 ends on some other residue instead of the conserved phenylalanine or tryptophan, so this is likely a read error. Because the CDR3's place on the DNA is in doubt, the DNA is left out and the CDR3 is given as listed by TCRdb. The V and J genes are TRBV11-1 and TRBJ2-2; TRBD1 was called by the table and not checked on the DNA. Germline V gene sequence: CDR1 SGHAT, CDR2 FQDESV (reference sequence). The CDR3 spans 18 residues, counting both ends. The CDR3 loop is CASSLKVQGRKSTGELLL.

A remark on this clonotype: This may be a read error: a much more frequent sequence differs by one nucleotide. This chain connects TRBV6-2 or TRBV6-3 to TRBJ2-2, with D possibly TRBD1 on 5 matching bases. Looked up from germline, CDR1 is MNHEY and CDR2 is SVGEGT. The CDR3 runs 15 residues. Trimming cost V 2 bases and J 9 bases, with 16 bases left between them. The DNA for the CDR3 is TGTGCCAGCAGTTACGTGCAGGGAACGACCTGGGAGCTGTTTTTT. The encoded protein is CASSYVQGTTWELFF.

V and J are TRBV15 and TRBJ1-3, with unresolved D. Germline V gene lookup returns CDR1 LNHNV and CDR2 YYDKDF (reference sequence). This CDR3 comprises 16 residues. Between the trimmed V and J ends, which lost 1 base and 0 bases, there was a span of 10 bases. DNA for the CDR3: TGTGCCACCAGCAGAGCCCCAGTCCCCTCTGGAAACACCATATATTTT. Translation gives CATSRAPVPSGNTIYF.

This clonotype was recorded a few times. Without the conserved terminal phenylalanine or tryptophan, this CDR3 likely stems from a read error. The DNA for the CDR3 is TGCAGTGCTAGAGATTTACAGGGCTACGAGCAGTACCTC. It is translated as CSARDLQGYEQYL. The chain joins TRBV20-1 to TRBJ2-7, with a weak D call TRBD1 (6 bases). V was shortened by 0 bases and J by 3 bases, with 9 bases between the two germline ends. The CDR3 runs 13 residues. CDR1 DFQATT and CDR2 SNEGSKA come from the germline V gene (reference sequence).

This clonotype came up once. A much larger clone differs by one base, so this may be a read error. V is TRBV12-3 or TRBV12-4 and J is TRBJ2-3, with TRBD1 matching over 8 bases. This CDR3 region has 15 residues. CDR3 in DNA: TGTGCCAGCAGTTTTTCAGGGGGCCGCACAGATATGCAGTATTTT. Protein: CASSFSGGRTDMQYF.

A note on this clonotype: One end of the junction does not line up with germline, which may come from a read error. This sequence joins TRBV4-1 and TRBJ2-2; TRBD2 aligns across 8 bases. CDR1 is MGHRA and CDR2 is YSYEKL in the germline V gene. The CDR3 has 15 residues. CDR3 nucleotides: TGCGCCAGCAGCTATCATACTAGCGGCACCGGAGAGCTGTTTTTT. It codes for CASSYHTSGTGELFF.

As concerns this clonotype: At one end the junction does not follow the germline gene, possibly because of a read error. This chain connects TRBV11-3 to TRBJ2-1, with TRBD2 as a possible D gene (5 bases). Per germline, CDR1 SGHNT and CDR2 YENEEA. The CDR3 contains 18 residues. CDR3: CASSLGQGERAAYNEQFF. CDR3 coding DNA: TGTGCTAGCAGCTTAGGTCAAGGCGAGAGGGCCGCCTACAATGAGCAGTTCTTC.

This clonotype has only a few counts. This chain links TRBV28 with TRBJ2-1; TRBD2 aligns across 7 bases. The CDR3 is 15 residues long. Germline V CDR1 and CDR2: MDHEN, SYDVKM. J was trimmed by 9 bases and V by 5 bases; bases with no gene match: 13. DNA for the CDR3: TGTGCCAGCAGTATGGGAGGGCCCCGGGGTTTTGAGCAGTTCTTC. Residues: CASSMGGPRGFEQFF.

As regards this clonotype: At one of its ends the junction is not consistent with the germline gene, which may arise from a read error. The J gene is TRBJ2-7, the V gene TRBV29-1; D might be TRBD2 (5 bases). CDR1 is SQVTM, CDR2 ANQGSEA, per germline. This CDR3 is built from 14 residues. The CDR3 coding sequence is TGCAGCGTGGTTGGGATAGCGAGAACCTACGAGCAGCACTTC. Encoded protein: CSVVGIARTYEQHF.

The table lists this clonotype with many counts. The chain employs TRBV4-2 and TRBJ1-5; weak D call: TRBD1 (6 bases). Looked up from germline, CDR1 is LGHNA and CDR2 is YNFKEQ. The CDR3 consists of 17 residues. Trimming cost V 3 bases and J 6 bases, with 21 bases left between them. CDR3 in DNA: TGTGCCAGCAGCCAGTTGTCGGGGGCTGAGGGGGGTCAGCCCCAGCATTTT. Protein: CASSQLSGAEGGQPQHF.

As to this clonotype: Here the CDR3 omits its conserved ending phenylalanine or tryptophan, so a read error is the likely source. The DNA is omitted, as the CDR3 cannot be located on it reliably, and the CDR3 follows TCRdb's listing. This chain uses TRBV10-1 with TRBJ1-2; the table's TRBD1 call for D was not verified on the DNA. Germline CDR1 is WNHNN and CDR2 is SYGVQD (reference sequence). The CDR3 has 13 residues if both end residues are counted. This CDR3 is CASSERRDYGYTY.

This clonotype was detected ten times or more. J is TRBJ2-4 and V is TRBV4-1, with 16 bases fitting TRBD2. The V gene's germline CDR1 is MGHRA and CDR2 YSYEKL. This CDR3 has 20 residues. Unmatched junction bases numbered 7, after V lost 1 base and J lost 1 base. This chain's CDR3 is CASSQGGTSGRAGAKNIQYF. The CDR3 DNA reads as TGCGCCAGCAGCCAAGGTGGGACTAGCGGGAGGGCCGGGGCCAAAAACATTCAGTACTTC.

The sample holds a few counts of this clonotype. A much larger clone lies a single base off, so this may be a read error. The genes are TRBV29-1 and TRBJ2-1; TRBD2 agrees at 12 bases. V was pared by 6 bases and J by 2 bases, with 8 bases of the junction left unmatched. From germline, CDR1 is SQVTM and CDR2 ANQGSEA. CDR3 size: 16 residues. In DNA form, the CDR3 reads TGCAGCGTACAACCCTGGACTAGCGGGGCCTACAATGAGCAGTTCTTC. This codes for CSVQPWTSGAYNEQFF.

The CDR3 loop is CASSYSTRNTEAFF. The CDR3 DNA follows: TGTGCCAGCAGCTATTCGACAAGGAACACTGAAGCTTTCTTT. J is TRBJ1-1 and V is TRBV5-5; D is unresolved. CDR1 is SGHKS, CDR2 YYEKEE, per germline (reference sequence). This CDR3 is 14 amino acids long. Trimming removed 3 bases from V and 1 base from J, with 10 bases in between.

To note about this clonotype: One end of the junction fails to match germline, which may point to a read error. The DNA for the CDR3 is TGTGCCAGTAGTGTTAGAGCCGGTGACACCGGGGAGCTGTTTTTT. Encoded protein: CASSVRAGDTGELFF. The V and J genes are TRBV6-1 and TRBJ2-2, with D unresolved. Per germline, CDR1 MNHNS and CDR2 SASEGT. This CDR3 region has 15 residues.

On this clonotype: The junction differs from germline at one of its ends, possibly a read error. The rearrangement joins TRBV11-3 to TRBJ1-3; perhaps TRBD1 as D (6 bases). CDR1 is SGHNT, CDR2 YENEEA, per germline. The CDR3 length is 17 residues. The CDR3 region is CASSLFPPGRGANTIYF. CDR3 nucleotides: TGTGCCAGCAGCTTATTCCCCCCCGGACGGGGGGCAAACACCATATATTTC.

V and J are TRBV20-1 and TRBJ2-1, with D possibly TRBD1 on 5 matching bases. This CDR3 contains 14 residues. Trimming took 3 bases from V and 7 from J, leaving 16 bases between them. Per germline, CDR1 DFQATT and CDR2 SNEGSKA (reference sequence). In DNA, the CDR3 is TGCAGTGCTAGGGGGCCCCCCTCGAGGAATGAGCAGTTCTTC. Translated: CSARGPPSRNEQFF.